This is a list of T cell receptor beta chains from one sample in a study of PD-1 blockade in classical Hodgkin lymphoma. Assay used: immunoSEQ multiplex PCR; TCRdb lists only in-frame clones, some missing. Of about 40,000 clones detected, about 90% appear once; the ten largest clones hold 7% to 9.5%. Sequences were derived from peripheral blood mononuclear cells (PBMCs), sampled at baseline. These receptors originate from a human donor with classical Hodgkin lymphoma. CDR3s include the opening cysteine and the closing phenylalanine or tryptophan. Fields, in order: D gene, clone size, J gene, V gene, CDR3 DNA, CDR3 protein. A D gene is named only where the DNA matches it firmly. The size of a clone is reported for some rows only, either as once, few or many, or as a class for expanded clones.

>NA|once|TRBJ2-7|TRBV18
TGTGCCAGCTCACCTGCTAGCTACGAGCAGTACTTC
CASSPASYEQYF
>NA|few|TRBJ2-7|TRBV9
TGTGCCAGCAGCGTAGATACTCTAGCCACCTACGAGCAGTACTTC
CASSVDTLATYEQYF
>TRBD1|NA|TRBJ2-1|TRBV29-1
TGCAGCGTTGAAAGGAGGGACAGGGGGCCCAATGAGCAGTTCTTC
CSVERRDRGPNEQFF
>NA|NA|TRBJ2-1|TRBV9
TGTGCCAGCAGCGTAGCGGGAGTTGAGCAGTTCTTC
CASSVAGVEQFF
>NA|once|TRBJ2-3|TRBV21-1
TGTGCCAGCAGCAAAACTAGCGGGGCCACAGATACGCAGTATTTT
CASSKTSGATDTQYF
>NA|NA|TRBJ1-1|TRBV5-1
TGCGCCAGCAGCTTGGTACAGGCCCAAAACACTGAAGCTTTCTTT
CASSLVQAQNTEAFF
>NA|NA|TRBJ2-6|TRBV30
TGTGCCTGGAGTGTGGGAGGTGGGGCCAACGTCCTGACTTTC
CAWSVGGGANVLTF
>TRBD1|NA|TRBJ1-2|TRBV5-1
TGCGCCAGCAGCCCGGGGACAGGGGCTAACTATGGCTACACCTTC
CASSPGTGANYGYTF
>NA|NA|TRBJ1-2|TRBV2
TGTGCCAGCAGTGAAGCCAGAGTGGCAAGAATCGCTGGGTACACCTTC
CASSEARVARIAGYTF
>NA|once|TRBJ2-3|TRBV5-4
TGTGCCAGCAGCTTGTCTCAGATGAATACGCAGTATTTT
CASSLSQMNTQYF
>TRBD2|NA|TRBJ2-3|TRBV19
TGTGCCAGTAGTATTCAAGCGGGGGGGGCCGCGCAGTATTTT
CASSIQAGGAAQYF
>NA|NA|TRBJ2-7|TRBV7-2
TGTGCCAGCAGCCCCGCAGGGGAGGCCTACGAGCAGTACTTC
CASSPAGEAYEQYF
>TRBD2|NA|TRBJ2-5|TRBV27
TGTGCCAGCAGTTTATCTGGGCGACTAGCGGGGGGGAGGGAGACCCAGTACTTC
CASSLSGRLAGGRETQYF
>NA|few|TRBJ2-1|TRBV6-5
TGTGCCAGCAGTTCCCTACTGGGGGGGCGCGTCGGTGAGCAGTTCTTC
CASSSLLGGRVGEQFF
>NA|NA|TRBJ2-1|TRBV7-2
TGTGCCAGCAGCTTATCTGTGGTTGAGCAGTTCTTC
CASSLSVVEQFF
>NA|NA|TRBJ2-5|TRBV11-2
TGTGCCAGCAGCTCGTTGAAGGGAGTCTCCCGGGAGACCCAGTACTTC
CASSSLKGVSRETQYF
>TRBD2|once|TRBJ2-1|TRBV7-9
TGTGCCAGCAGCTTAGCGCTATCTAGCGGGAGCCACAATGAGCAGTTCTTC
CASSLALSSGSHNEQFF
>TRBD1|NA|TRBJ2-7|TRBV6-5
TGTGCCAGCAGGCTGGGACAGGGAACTGGACAGTACTTC
CASRLGQGTGQYF
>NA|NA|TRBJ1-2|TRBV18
TGTGCCAGCTCCCGGATGAGCGCAGTGTCTAACTATGGCTACACCTTC
CASSRMSAVSNYGYTF
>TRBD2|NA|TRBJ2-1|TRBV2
TGTGCCAGCAGTGAGGCGGGAGGGCCGCAGTTCTTC
CASSEAGGPQFF
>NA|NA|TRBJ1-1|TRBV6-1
TGTGCCAGCAGGAGGAGGAACACTGAAGCTTTCTTT
CASRRRNTEAFF
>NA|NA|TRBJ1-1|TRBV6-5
TGTGCCAGCAGTTATTCCTCGGGGAGGGCCTTCTTT
CASSYSSGRAFF
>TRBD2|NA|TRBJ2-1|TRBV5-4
TGTGCCAGCAGCCACTGGACTAGCGGGGGTATCAATGAGCAGTTCTTC
CASSHWTSGGINEQFF
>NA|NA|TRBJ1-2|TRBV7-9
TGTGCCAGCAGCTTAGCGGGAGGGGATGGCTACACCTTC
CASSLAGGDGYTF
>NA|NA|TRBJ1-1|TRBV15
TGTGCCACCAGCCCCCCGCGGGGGAACGCTGAAGCTTTCTTT
CATSPPRGNAEAFF
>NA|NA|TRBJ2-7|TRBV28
TGTGCCAGCAGTTTCGGGGGGCCCTACGAGCAGTACTTC
CASSFGGPYEQYF